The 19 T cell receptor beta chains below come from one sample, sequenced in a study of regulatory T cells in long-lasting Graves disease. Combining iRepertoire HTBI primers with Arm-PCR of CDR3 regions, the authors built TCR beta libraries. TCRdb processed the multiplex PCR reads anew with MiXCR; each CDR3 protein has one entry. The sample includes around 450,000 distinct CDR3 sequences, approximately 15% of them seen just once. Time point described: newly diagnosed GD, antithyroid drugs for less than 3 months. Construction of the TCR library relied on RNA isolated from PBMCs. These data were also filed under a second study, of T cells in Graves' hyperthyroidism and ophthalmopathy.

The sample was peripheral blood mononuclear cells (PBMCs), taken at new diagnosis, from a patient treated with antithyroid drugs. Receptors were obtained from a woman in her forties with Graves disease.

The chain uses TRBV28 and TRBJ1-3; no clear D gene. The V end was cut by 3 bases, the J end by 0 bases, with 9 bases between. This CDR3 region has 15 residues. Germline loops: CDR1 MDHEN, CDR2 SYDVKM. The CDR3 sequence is CASSFQWGSGNTIYF. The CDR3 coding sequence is TGTGCCAGCAGTTTTCAGTGGGGCTCTGGAAACACCATATATTTT.

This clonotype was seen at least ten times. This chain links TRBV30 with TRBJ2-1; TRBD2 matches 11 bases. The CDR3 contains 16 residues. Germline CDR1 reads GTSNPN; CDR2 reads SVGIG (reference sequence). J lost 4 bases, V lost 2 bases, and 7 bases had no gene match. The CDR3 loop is CAWSSGTSGYYNEQFF. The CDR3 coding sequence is TGTGCCTGGAGTTCCGGGACTAGCGGCTATTACAATGAGCAGTTCTTC.

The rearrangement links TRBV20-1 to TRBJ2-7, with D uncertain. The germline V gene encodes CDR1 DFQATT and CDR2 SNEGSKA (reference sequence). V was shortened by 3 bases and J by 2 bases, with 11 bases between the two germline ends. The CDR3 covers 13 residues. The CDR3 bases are TGCAGTGCTAGGTGGGTCGGCGCCTACGAGCAGTACTTC. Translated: CSARWVGAYEQYF.

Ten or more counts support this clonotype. CDR3 nucleotide sequence: TGTGCCAGCATGGGCACAGCCCGCACCGGGGAGCTGTTTTTT. This encodes CASMGTARTGELFF. V gene TRBV2 combines with J gene TRBJ2-2, with no clear D. The V end was cut by 7 bases, the J end by 4 bases, with 13 bases between. Germline V CDR1 and CDR2: SNHLY, FYNNEI. This CDR3 has 14 residues.

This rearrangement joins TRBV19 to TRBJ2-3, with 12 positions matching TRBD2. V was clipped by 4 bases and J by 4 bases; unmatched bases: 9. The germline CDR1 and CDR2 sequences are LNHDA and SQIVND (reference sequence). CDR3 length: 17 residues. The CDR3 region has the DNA TGTGCCAGTAGTAGACCACGACTAGCGGGAGTTCCAGATACGCAGTATTTT. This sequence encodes CASSRPRLAGVPDTQYF.

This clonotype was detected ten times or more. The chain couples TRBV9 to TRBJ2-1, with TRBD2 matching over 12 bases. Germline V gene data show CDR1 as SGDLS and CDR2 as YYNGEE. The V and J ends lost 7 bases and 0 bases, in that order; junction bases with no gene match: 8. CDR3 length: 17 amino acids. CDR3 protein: CASQPSSGRDSYNEQFF. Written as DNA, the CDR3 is TGTGCCAGCCAACCCTCTAGCGGGAGGGACTCCTACAATGAGCAGTTCTTC.

CDR3 bases: TGCGCCAGCAGCCAAGAGGTGACAGTAGCTAACTATGGCTACACCTTC. Its protein is CASSQEVTVANYGYTF. The chain joins TRBV4-1 to TRBJ1-2; tentatively, D is TRBD1 (5 bases). The CDR3 runs to 16 residues. Germline values: CDR1 MGHRA, CDR2 YSYEKL. Trimming pared 0 bases from V and 0 bases from J, leaving 11 bases between.

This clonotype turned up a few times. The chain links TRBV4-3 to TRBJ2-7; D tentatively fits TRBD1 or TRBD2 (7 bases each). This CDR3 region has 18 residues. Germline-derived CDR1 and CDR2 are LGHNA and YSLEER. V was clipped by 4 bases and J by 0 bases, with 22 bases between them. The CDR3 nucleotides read TGCGCCAGCAGCCTGGGGACAGAACTAGCGCAAGGCTCCTACGAGCAGTACTTC. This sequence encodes CASSLGTELAQGSYEQYF.

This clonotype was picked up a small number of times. The CDR3 DNA reads as TGTGCCAGCAGCCAAGCCCGGGGACAGGGGGTTATCAGAACTAACTATGGCTACACCTTC. Translated, it gives CASSQARGQGVIRTNYGYTF. The chain combines TRBV3-1 with TRBJ1-2; the match to TRBD1 covers 11 bases. V trimming: 1 base; J trimming: 0 bases; junction bases outside the gene matches: 13. The germline V gene has CDR1 LGHDT and CDR2 YNNKEL (reference sequence). The CDR3 is 20 residues long.

The CDR3 DNA sequence: TGTGCCAGTAGTAGTGGGGGGGGGTCCGTTATATCTAGGCGTTACAATGAGCAGTTCTTC. It yields the protein CASSSGGGSVISRRYNEQFF. The chain couples TRBV19 to TRBJ2-1; TRBD2 matches at 7 bases. There are 20 residues in the CDR3. Germline lookup yields CDR1 LNHDA and CDR2 SQIVND (reference sequence). V was pared by 4 bases and J by 4 bases, with 22 bases of the junction left unmatched. Using reference TRBV19 and TRBJ2-1 for the parts outside the CDR3, the full variable domain is DGGITQSPKYLFRKEGQNVTLSCEQNLNHDAMYWYRQDPGQGLRLIYYSQIVNDFQKGDIAEGYSVSREKKESFPLTVTSAQKNPTAFYLCASSSGGGSVISRRYNEQFFGPGTRLTVL.

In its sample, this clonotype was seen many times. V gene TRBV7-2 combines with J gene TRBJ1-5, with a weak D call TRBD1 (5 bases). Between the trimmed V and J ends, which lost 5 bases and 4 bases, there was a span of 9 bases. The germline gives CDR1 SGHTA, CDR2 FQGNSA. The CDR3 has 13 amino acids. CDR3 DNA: TGTGCCAGCAGCCAAGGGGTGAATCAGCCCCAGCATTTT. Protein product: CASSQGVNQPQHF.

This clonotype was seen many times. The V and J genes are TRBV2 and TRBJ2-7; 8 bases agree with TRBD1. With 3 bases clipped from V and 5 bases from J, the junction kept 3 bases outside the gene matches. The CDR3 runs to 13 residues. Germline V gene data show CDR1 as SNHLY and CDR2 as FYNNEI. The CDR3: CASSDRGPHEQYF. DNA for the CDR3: TGTGCCAGCAGTGACAGGGGGCCCCACGAGCAGTACTTC. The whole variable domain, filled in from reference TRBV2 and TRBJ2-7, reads EPEVTQTPSHQVTQMGQEVILRCVPISNHLYFYWYRQILGQKVEFLVSFYNNEISEKSEIFDDQFSVERPDGSNFTLKIRSTKLEDSAMYFCASSDRGPHEQYFGPGTRLTVT.

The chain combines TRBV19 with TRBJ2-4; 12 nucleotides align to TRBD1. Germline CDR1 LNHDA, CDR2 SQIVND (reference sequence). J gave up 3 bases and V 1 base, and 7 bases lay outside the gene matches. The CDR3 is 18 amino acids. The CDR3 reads CASSIGRGQGASKNIQYF. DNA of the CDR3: TGTGCCAGTAGTATAGGGAGGGGACAGGGGGCTAGCAAAAACATTCAGTACTTC. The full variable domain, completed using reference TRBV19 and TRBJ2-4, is DGGITQSPKYLFRKEGQNVTLSCEQNLNHDAMYWYRQDPGQGLRLIYYSQIVNDFQKGDIAEGYSVSREKKESFPLTVTSAQKNPTAFYLCASSIGRGQGASKNIQYFGAGTRLSVL.

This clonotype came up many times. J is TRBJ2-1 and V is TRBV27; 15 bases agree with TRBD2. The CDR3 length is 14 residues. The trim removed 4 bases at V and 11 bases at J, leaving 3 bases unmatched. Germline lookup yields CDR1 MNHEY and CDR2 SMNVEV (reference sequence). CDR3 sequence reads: CASSSGTSGRKQFF. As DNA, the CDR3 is TGTGCCAGCAGTTCCGGGACTAGCGGGAGGAAGCAGTTCTTC.

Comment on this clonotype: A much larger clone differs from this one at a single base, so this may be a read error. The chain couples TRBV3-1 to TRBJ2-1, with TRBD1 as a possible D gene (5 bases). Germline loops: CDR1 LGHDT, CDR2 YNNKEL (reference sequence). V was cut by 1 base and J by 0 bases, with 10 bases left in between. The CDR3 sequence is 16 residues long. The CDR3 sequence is CASSQGRTTSYNEQFF. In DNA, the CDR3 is TGTGCCAGCAGCCAAGGAAGGACAACCTCCTACAATGAGCAGTTCTTC.

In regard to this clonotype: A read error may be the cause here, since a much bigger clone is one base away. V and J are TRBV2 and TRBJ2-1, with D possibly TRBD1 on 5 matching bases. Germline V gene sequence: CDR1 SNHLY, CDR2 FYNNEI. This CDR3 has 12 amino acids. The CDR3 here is CASRQGYNKQFF. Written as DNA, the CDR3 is TGTGCCAGTCGCCAGGGTTACAATAAGCAGTTCTTC.

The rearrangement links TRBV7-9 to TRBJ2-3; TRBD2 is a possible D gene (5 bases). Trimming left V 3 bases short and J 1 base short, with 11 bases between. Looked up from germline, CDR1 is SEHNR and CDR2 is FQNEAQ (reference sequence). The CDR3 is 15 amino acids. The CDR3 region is CASSLYDSGTDTQYF. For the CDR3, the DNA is TGTGCCAGCAGCTTGTATGATAGCGGCACAGATACGCAGTATTTT.

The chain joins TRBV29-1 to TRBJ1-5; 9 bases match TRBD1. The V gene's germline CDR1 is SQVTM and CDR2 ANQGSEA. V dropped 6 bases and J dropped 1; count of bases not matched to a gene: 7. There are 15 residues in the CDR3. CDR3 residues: CSVRGQGGSNQPQHF. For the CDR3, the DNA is TGCAGCGTGAGGGGACAGGGAGGAAGCAATCAGCCCCAGCATTTT.

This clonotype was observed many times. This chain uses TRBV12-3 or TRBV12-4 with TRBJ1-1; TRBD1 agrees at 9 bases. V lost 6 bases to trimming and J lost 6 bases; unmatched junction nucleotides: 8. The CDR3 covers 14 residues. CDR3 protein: CASSEGTGRAEAFF. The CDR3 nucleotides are TGTGCCAGCAGCGAAGGGACAGGGAGGGCTGAAGCTTTCTTT.